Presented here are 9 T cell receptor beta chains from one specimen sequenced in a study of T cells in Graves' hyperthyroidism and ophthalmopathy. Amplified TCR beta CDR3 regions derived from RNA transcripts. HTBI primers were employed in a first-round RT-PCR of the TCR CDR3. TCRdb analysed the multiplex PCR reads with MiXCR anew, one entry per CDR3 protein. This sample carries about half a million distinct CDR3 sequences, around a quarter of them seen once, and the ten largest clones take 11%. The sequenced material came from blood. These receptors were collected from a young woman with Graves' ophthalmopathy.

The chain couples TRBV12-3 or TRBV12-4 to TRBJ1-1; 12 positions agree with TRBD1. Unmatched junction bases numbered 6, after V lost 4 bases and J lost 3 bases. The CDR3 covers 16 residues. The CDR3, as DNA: TGTGCCAGCAGTTGGGGGACAGGGGGCGCGTACACTGAAGCTTTCTTT. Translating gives CASSWGTGGAYTEAFF.

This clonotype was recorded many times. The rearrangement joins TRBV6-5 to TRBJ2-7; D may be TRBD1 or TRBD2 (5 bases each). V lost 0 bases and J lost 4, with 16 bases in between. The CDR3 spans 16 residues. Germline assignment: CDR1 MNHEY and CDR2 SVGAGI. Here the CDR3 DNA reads TGTGCCAGCAGTTACTCTAGGGGTAGGCCGGGGTACGAGCAGTACTTC. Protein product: CASSYSRGRPGYEQYF.

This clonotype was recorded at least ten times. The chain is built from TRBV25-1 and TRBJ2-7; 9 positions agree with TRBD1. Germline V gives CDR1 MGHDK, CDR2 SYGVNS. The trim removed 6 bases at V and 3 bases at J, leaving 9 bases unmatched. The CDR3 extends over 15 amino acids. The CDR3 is CASSGVGQGNYEQYF. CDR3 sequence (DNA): TGTGCCAGCAGCGGAGTGGGACAGGGAAACTACGAGCAGTACTTC.

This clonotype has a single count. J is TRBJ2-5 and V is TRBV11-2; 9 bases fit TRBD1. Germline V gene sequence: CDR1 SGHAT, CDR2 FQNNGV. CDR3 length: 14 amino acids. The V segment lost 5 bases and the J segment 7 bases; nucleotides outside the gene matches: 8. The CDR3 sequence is CASSTGQGLWTQYF. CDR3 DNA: TGTGCCAGCAGCACTGGACAGGGGCTGTGGACCCAGTACTTC.

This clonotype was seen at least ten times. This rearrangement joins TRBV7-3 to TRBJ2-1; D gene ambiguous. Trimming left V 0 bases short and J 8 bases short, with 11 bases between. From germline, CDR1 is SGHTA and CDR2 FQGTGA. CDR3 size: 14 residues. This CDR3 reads CASSLTDVGYEQFF. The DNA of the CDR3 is TGTGCCAGCAGCTTAACAGACGTGGGATATGAGCAGTTCTTC.

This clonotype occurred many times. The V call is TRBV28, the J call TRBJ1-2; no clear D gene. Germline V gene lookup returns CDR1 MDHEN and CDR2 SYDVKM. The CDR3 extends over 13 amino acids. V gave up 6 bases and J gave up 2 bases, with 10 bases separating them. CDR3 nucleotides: TGTGCCAGCAGGAAGGGAAGAAACTATGGCTACACCTTC. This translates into CASRKGRNYGYTF.

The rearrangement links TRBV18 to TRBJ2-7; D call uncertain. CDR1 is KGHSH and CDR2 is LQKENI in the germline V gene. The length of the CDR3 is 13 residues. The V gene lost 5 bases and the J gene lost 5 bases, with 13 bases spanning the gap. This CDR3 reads CASSGQAVNEQYF. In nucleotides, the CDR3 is TGTGCCAGCTCAGGGCAGGCAGTGAACGAGCAGTACTTC.

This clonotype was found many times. CDR3 region: CASSLAHGTEYF. CDR3 coding DNA: TGCGCCAGCAGCTTGGCCCATGGGACAGAGTACTTC. V is TRBV5-1 and J is TRBJ2-7, with 7 bases identical to TRBD1. The CDR3 totals 12 residues. J was trimmed by 11 bases and V by 0 bases; bases with no gene match: 5. From germline, CDR1 is SGHRS and CDR2 YFSETQ.

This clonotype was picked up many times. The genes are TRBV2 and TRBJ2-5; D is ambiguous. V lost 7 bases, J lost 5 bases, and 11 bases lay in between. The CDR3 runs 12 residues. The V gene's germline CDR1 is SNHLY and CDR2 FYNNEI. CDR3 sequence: CASTGQRETQYF. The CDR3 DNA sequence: TGTGCCAGCACGGGCCAAAGGGAGACCCAGTACTTC.